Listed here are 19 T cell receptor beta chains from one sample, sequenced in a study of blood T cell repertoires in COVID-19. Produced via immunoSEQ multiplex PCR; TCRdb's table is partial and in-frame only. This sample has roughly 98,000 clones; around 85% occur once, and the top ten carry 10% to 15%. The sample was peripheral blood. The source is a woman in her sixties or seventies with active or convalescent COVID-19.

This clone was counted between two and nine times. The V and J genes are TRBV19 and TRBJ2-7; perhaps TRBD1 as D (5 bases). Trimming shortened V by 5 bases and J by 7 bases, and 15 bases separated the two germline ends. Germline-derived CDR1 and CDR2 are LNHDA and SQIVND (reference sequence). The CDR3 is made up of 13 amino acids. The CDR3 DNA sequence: TGTGCCAGTAGTCCTGTCCAAGGGGCGGAGCAGTACTTC. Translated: CASSPVQGAEQYF.

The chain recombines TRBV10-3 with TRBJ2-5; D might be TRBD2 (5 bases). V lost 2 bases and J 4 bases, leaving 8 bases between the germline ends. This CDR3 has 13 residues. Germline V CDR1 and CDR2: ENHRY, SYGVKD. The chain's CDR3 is CAISERSGETQYF. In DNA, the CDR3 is TGTGCCATCAGTGAGAGGAGCGGAGAGACCCAGTACTTC.

The CDR3 DNA is TGTGCCAGCAGCCGCCTAGCGGGGTCTAACACCGGGGAGCTGTTTTTT. Its translation is CASSRLAGSNTGELFF. The chain recombines TRBV7-2 with TRBJ2-2; the match to TRBD2 covers 9 bases. CDR1 SGHTA and CDR2 FQGNSA come from the germline V gene. Trimming removed 5 bases from V and 2 bases from J; junction bases left unmatched: 6. This CDR3 region has 16 residues.

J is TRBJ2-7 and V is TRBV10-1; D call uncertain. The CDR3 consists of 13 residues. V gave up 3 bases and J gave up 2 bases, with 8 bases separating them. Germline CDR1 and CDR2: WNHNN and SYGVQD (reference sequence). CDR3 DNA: TGCGCCAGCAGTGAAAGAGTGACCTACGAGCAGTACTTC. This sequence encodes CASSERVTYEQYF.

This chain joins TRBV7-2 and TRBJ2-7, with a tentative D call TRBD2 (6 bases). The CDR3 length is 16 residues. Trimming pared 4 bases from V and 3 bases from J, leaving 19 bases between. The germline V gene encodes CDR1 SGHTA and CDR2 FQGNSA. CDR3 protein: CASSSTLTGASYEQYF. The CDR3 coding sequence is TGTGCCAGCAGCTCCACCTTGACGGGAGCAAGCTACGAGCAGTACTTC.

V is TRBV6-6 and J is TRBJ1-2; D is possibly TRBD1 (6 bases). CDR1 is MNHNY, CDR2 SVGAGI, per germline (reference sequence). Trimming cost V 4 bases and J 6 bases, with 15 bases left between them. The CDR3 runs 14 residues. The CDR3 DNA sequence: TGTGCCAGCAGTTCTGGGGGGGGGCGTAATGGCTACACCTTC. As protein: CASSSGGGRNGYTF.

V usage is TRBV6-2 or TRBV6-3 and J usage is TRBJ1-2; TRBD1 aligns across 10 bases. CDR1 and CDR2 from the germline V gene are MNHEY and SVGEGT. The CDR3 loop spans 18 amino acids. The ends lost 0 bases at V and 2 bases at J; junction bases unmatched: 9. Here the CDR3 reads CASSYSSDRGPWNYGYTF. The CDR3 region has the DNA TGTGCCAGCAGTTACTCGTCCGACAGGGGGCCCTGGAACTATGGCTACACCTTC.

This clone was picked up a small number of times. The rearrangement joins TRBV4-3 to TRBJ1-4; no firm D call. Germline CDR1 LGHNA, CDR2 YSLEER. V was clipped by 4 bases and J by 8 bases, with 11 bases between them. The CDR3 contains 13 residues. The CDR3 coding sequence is TGCGCCAGCAGCCCCATCTCGGGAGAAAAACTGTTTTTT. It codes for CASSPISGEKLFF.

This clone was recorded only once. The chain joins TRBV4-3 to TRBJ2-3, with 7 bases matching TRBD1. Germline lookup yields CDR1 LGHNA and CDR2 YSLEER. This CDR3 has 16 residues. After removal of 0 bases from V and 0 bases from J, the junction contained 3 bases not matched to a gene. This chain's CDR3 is CASSQDKGASTDTQYF. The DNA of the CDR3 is TGCGCCAGCAGCCAAGATAAGGGGGCCAGCACAGATACGCAGTATTTT.

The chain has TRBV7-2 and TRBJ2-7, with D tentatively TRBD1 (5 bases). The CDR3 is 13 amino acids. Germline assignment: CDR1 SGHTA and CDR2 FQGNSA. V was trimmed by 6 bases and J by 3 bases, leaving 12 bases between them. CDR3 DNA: TGTGCCAGCAGTGTACAGGCCGGCTACGAGCAGTACTTC. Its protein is CASSVQAGYEQYF.

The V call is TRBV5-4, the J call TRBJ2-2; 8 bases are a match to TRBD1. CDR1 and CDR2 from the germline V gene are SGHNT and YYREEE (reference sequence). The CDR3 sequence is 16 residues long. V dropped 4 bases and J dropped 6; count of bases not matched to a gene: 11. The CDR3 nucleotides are TGTGCCAGCAGCCTATTCAGGGGGCTTGGAGCCGGGGAGCTGTTTTTT. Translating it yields CASSLFRGLGAGELFF.

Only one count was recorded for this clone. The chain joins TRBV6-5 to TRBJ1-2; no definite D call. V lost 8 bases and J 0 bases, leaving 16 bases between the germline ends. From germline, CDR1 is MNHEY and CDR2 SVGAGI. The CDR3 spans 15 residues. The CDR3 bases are TGTGCCAGCCTGGGCAGTCACTCAGCTAACTATGGCTACACCTTC. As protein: CASLGSHSANYGYTF.

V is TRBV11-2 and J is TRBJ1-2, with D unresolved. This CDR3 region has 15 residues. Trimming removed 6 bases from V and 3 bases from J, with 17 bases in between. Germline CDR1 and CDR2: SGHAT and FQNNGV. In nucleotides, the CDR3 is TGTGCCAGCAGATCCCCCCGGCACTACCACTATGGCTACACCTTC. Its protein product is CASRSPRHYHYGYTF.

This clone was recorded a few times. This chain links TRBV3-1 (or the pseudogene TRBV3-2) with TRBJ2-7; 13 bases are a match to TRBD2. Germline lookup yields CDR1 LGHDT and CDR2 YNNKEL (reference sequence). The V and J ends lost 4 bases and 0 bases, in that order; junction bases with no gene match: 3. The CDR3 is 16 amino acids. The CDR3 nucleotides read TGTGCCAGCAGCCGGACTAGCGGGGGTTCCTCCTACGAGCAGTACTTC. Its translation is CASSRTSGGSSYEQYF.

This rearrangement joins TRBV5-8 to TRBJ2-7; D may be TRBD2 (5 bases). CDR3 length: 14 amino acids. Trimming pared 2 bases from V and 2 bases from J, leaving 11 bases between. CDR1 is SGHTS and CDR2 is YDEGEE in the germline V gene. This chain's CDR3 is CASSFIHGTYEQYF. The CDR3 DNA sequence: TGTGCCAGCAGCTTCATTCACGGGACCTACGAGCAGTACTTC.

The CDR3 loop is CASSQRTVSSYNEQFF. CDR3 bases: TGTGCCAGCAGCCAACGGACAGTGAGCTCCTACAATGAGCAGTTCTTC. This chain connects TRBV9 to TRBJ2-1, with D tentatively TRBD1 (6 bases). Trimming took 4 bases from V and 0 from J, leaving 14 bases between them. Germline V gene lookup returns CDR1 SGDLS and CDR2 YYNGEE. The length of the CDR3 is 16 residues.

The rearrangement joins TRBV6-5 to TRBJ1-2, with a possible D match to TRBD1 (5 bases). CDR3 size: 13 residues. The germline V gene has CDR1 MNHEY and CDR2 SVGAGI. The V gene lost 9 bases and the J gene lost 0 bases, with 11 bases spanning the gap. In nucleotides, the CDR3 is TGTGCCAGTACAGGATTAGCTAACTATGGCTACACCTTC. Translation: CASTGLANYGYTF.

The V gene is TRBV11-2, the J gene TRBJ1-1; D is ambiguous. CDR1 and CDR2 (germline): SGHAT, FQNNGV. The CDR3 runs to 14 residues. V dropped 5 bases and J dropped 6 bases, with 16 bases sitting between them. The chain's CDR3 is CASSHRVPASEAFF. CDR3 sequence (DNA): TGTGCCAGCAGCCACCGGGTCCCAGCCTCTGAAGCTTTCTTT.

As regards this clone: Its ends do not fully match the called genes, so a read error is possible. CDR3 DNA: TGCAGTGCCTCCCCGGGTCCCACTTTC. Protein product: CSASPGPTF. This chain connects TRBV20-1 to TRBJ2-7; D is undetermined. This CDR3 has 9 amino acids. CDR1 is DFQATT and CDR2 is SNEGSKA in the germline V gene (reference sequence).